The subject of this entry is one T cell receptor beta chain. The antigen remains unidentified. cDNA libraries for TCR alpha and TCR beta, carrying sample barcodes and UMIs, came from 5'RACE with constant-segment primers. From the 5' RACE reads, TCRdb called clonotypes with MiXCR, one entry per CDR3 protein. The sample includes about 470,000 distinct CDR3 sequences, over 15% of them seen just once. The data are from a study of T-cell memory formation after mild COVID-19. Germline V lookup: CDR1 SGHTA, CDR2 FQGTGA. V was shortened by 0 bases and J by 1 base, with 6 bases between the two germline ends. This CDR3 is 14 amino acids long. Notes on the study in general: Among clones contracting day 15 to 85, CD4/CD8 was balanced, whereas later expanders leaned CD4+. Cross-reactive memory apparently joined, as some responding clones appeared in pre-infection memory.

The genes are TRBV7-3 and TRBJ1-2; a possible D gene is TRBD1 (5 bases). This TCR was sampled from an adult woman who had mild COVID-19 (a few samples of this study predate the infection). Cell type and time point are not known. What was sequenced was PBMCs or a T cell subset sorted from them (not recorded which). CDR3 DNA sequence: TGTGCCAGCAGCTTAACCAGGGATAACTATGGCTACACCTTC. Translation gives CASSLTRDNYGYTF.